This TCR beta chain derives from a study of CD8 T cells in Susac syndrome. Reverse transcription of 0.5 to 1 ug RNA used random hexamers. Multiplex immunoSEQ PCR targeted 54 Vbeta and 13 Jbeta TCR beta segments. MiXCR was run by TCRdb on the immunoSEQ multiplex PCR reads, yielding one entry per CDR3 protein. This sample has 140,000 or so distinct CDR3 sequences, with around 96% found just once. Germline CDR1 and CDR2: MNHEY and SMNVEV (reference sequence). Between the trimmed V and J ends, which lost 2 bases and 6 bases, there was a span of 11 bases. There are 14 residues in the CDR3. V usage is TRBV27 and J usage is TRBJ2-1, with TRBD2 as a possible D gene (5 bases). The source of this sequence is a human donor with multiple sclerosis. Sequencing used CD4+ T cells from PBMCs. CDR3 in amino acids: CASSLRRPFNEQFF. The CDR3 bases are TGTGCCAGCAGTTTACGGAGGCCCTTCAATGAGCAGTTCTTC.